This T cell receptor (beta chain) was sequenced during a study of PD-L1 blockade in urothelial cancer. Overall study context: Analyzed time points were 3 weeks (second dose) and 6 weeks after therapy began.

Time point in this sample: pretreatment peripheral blood. Pretreatment and on-treatment samples were taken, numbering 1 to 8 per patient. Study-wide results and caveats: Pretreatment TCR clonality in blood, when below the median, was predictive of better survival.

On this clone itself: Its cognate antigen is unknown.

Profiled with immunoSEQ multiplex PCR; TCRdb holds only in-frame clones, not every one. The data show about 55,000 clones, roughly 84% seen once. CDR1 is SNHLY and CDR2 is FYNNEI in the germline V gene. The V gene end was trimmed by 4 bases and the J gene end by 1 base; junction bases not matched to a gene: 1. CDR3 length: 13 amino acids. This chain joins TRBV2 and TRBJ2-7, with 7 positions matching TRBD1. The receptor comes from a man in his fifties or sixties with urothelial cancer. The starting material was PBMCs, obtained around atezolizumab (anti-PD-L1) treatment. The chain's CDR3 is CASSVDRSYEQYF. In DNA, the CDR3 is TGTGCCAGCAGTGTGGACAGGTCCTACGAGCAGTACTTC.